Listed below are T cell receptor beta chains from one sample, sequenced in a study of immune evolution from preneoplasia to lung adenocarcinoma. Sequencing was performed with immunoSEQ multiplex PCR; in TCRdb, only in-frame clones are kept and a portion is missing. This sample has around 3,000 clones, with about nine tenths found just once. The material sequenced was FFPE invasive lung adenocarcinoma tissue. All receptors derive from a person aged 70 to 85 with invasive lung adenocarcinoma. CDR3s include the opening cysteine and the closing phenylalanine or tryptophan. The D gene is left open where the match is weak.

d_gene,j_gene,v_gene,len,CDR3aa
TRBD1,TRBJ2-7,TRBV11-2,14,CASSSGQGRGEQYF
TRBD2,TRBJ2-7,TRBV7-2,15,CASSSQRGASYEQYF
-,TRBJ1-3,TRBV7-2,13,CASSLRTENTIYF
TRBD1,TRBJ1-6,TRBV6-1,13,CASMTGEGSPLHF
TRBD1,TRBJ1-5,TRBV4-2,17,CASSQALGQGALMPQHF
TRBD1,TRBJ1-5,TRBV2,15,CASSDDRGSNQPQHF
TRBD2,TRBJ2-7,TRBV7-2,15,CASSYHSGSSYEQYF
TRBD1,TRBJ2-2,TRBV4-3,17,CASSQDDRGSNTGELFF
-,TRBJ1-5,TRBV6-5,15,CASRLQGKSNQPQHF
-,TRBJ2-5,TRBV29-1,13,CSVEVGSKETQYF
TRBD2,TRBJ2-2,TRBV4-2,16,CASSQEFRLATGELFF
-,TRBJ2-3,TRBV4-2,17,CAPPGNYPLGETDTQYF
-,TRBJ1-5,TRBV27,15,CASSYALNSNQPQHF
-,TRBJ2-3,TRBV6-4,16,CASSQSGDLSTDTQYF
-,TRBJ2-3,TRBV7-3,12,CASSLGADTQYF
-,TRBJ2-7,TRBV7-8,11,CASSGRHEQYF
TRBD2,TRBJ2-7,TRBV5-1,15,CASSLVGGSGYEQYF
-,TRBJ2-2,TRBV5-1,15,CASSLVGKNTGELFF
-,TRBJ1-1,TRBV28,12,CASISSVTEAFF
-,TRBJ2-5,TRBV7-2,13,CASSRQGRETQYF
TRBD1,TRBJ1-5,TRBV29-1,14,CSVGTGLVNQPQHF
TRBD1,TRBJ2-2,TRBV6-4,15,CASSVGTVNTGELFF
TRBD2,TRBJ2-2,TRBV4-2,19,CASSRGEASGSLNTGELFF
-,TRBJ1-1,TRBV6-5,13,CASSYSNQRKPFF
TRBD1,TRBJ2-2,TRBV7-8,15,CASSRRDRATGELFF
-,TRBJ2-3,TRBV7-2,14,CASSPQGGPDTQYF
-,TRBJ2-5,TRBV25-1,15,CASSEFTGAEETQYF
TRBD2,TRBJ2-5,TRBV19,15,CASSWTSGREKTQYF
-,TRBJ2-1,TRBV6-5,14,CASKPATHYNEQFF
TRBD2,TRBJ2-2,TRBV5-4,20,CASSSLGDEGLARHTGELFF
-,TRBJ2-7,TRBV10-2,11,CASSAAYEQYF
TRBD1,TRBJ1-5,TRBV14,14,CASSLTGTAQPQHF
-,TRBJ2-5,TRBV4-3,16,CASSQEGLTGVETQYF
-,TRBJ1-5,TRBV10-3,17,CAISESTPGDGNQPQHF
-,TRBJ1-4,TRBV19,15,CASSLTFATNEKLFF
TRBD1,TRBJ2-7,TRBV7-6,15,CASSLAGTASYEQYF
-,TRBJ2-3,TRBV5-1,14,CASSLATGTDTQYF
-,TRBJ2-5,TRBV6-5,15,CASSYVPGGQETQYF
TRBD2,TRBJ2-2,TRBV7-2,17,CASIRTGGGAATGELFF
-,TRBJ1-1,TRBV19,13,CASNGHSNTEAFF
-,TRBJ2-6,TRBV4-1,17,CASSRSSEGTGANVLTF
TRBD2,TRBJ2-2,TRBV27,17,CASRPLTGTSDTGELFF
TRBD2,TRBJ2-4,TRBV28,16,CASSLRTSGGARIQYF
TRBD1,TRBJ2-7,TRBV6-6,14,CASSPRDRGNEQYF
-,TRBJ1-1,TRBV30,12,CAWTEGGAGAFF
-,TRBJ2-2,TRBV27,14,CASALATYTGELFF
-,TRBJ1-1,TRBV6-1,14,CASSPWDMNTEAFF
-,TRBJ1-4,TRBV6-5,14,CASSSRARNEKLFF
-,TRBJ2-7,TRBV6-5,13,CASTSSASNEQYF
TRBD1,TRBJ1-2,TRBV18,16,CASSRDRVRWDYGYTF
-,TRBJ1-5,TRBV5-6,15,CASSLTGITNQPQHF
-,TRBJ2-3,TRBV19,14,CASSSQVYTDTQYF
TRBD1,TRBJ1-5,TRBV30,15,CAWSGTGRVNQPQHF